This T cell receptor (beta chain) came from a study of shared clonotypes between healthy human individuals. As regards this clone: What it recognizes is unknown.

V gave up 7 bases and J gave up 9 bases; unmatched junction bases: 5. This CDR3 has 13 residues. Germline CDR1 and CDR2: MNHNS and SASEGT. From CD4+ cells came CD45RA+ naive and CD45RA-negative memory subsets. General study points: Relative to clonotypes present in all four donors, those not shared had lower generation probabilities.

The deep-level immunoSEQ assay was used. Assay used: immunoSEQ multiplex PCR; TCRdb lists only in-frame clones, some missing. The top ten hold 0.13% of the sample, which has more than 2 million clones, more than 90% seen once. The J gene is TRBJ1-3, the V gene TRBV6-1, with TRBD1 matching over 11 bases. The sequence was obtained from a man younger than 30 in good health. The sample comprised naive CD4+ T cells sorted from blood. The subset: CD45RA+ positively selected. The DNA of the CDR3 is TGTGCCAGCAACGGACAGGGGGCTCCCACCATATATTTT. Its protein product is CASNGQGAPTIYF.